One and the same sample provided the 15 T cell receptor beta chains below, sequenced in a study of TIL therapy for anti-PD-1-resistant metastatic lung cancer. Time point reported: pre-treatment sample, taken before nivolumab and TIL therapy. The libraries were made with immunoSEQ v3. Produced via immunoSEQ multiplex PCR; TCRdb's table is partial and in-frame only. The data hold 15,000 to 20,000 clones, with under 90% observed a single time. This specimen was blood, taken at baseline. The receptors here all came from a person aged 30 to 80 with non-small cell lung cancer.

The rearrangement links TRBV5-1 to TRBJ2-1, with 7 bases identical to TRBD1. The germline gives CDR1 SGHRS, CDR2 YFSETQ. The CDR3 extends over 14 amino acids. The J segment lost 7 bases and the V segment lost 2 bases, leaving 6 bases of the junction unmatched. The CDR3 nucleotides are TGCGCCAGCAGCTTAACAGGGGACGTGAATGAGCAGTTCTTC. Its translation is CASSLTGDVNEQFF.

A single count supports this clone. V gene TRBV4-3 combines with J gene TRBJ2-1; TRBD2 aligns across 11 bases. Germline loops: CDR1 LGHNA, CDR2 YSLEER. This CDR3 contains 20 residues. J was trimmed by 3 bases and V by 0 bases; bases with no gene match: 13. This chain's CDR3 is CASSQDRGSGRAANYNEQFF. The CDR3 DNA reads TGCGCCAGCAGCCAAGATAGGGGTAGCGGGAGGGCCGCGAACTACAATGAGCAGTTCTTC.

This clone was recorded once. The chain combines TRBV6-6 with TRBJ2-7; 7 bases align to TRBD1. The CDR3 is 13 residues long. Germline loops: CDR1 MNHNY, CDR2 SVGAGI (reference sequence). The trim removed 6 bases at V and 2 bases at J, leaving 4 bases unmatched. The chain's CDR3 is CASRRDRAYEQYF. The DNA of the CDR3 is TGTGCCAGCAGACGGGACAGAGCCTACGAGCAGTACTTC.

The J gene is TRBJ2-3, the V gene TRBV7-2; D is undetermined. This CDR3 contains 16 residues. Deletions cut 5 bases from V and 0 bases from J, with 15 bases between. The germline V gene encodes CDR1 SGHTA and CDR2 FQGNSA. The CDR3 DNA is TGTGCCAGCAGCCCCCACGCCACTCTTAGCACAGATACGCAGTATTTT. Its protein is CASSPHATLSTDTQYF. The full variable domain, rest sourced from reference TRBV7-2 and TRBJ2-3, is GAGVSQSPSNKVTEKGKDVELRCDPISGHTALYWYRQSLGQGLEFLIYFQGNSAPDKSGLPSDRFSAERTGGSVSTLTIQRTQQEDSAVYLCASSPHATLSTDTQYFGPGTRLTVL.

This chain joins TRBV25-1 and TRBJ1-1; D is unclear. Germline assignment: CDR1 MGHDK and CDR2 SYGVNS. The length of the CDR3 is 11 residues. V lost 4 bases to trimming and J lost 4 bases, with 4 bases between them. CDR3 sequence: CASSGITEAFF. The CDR3 DNA reads as TGTGCCAGCAGTGGAATCACTGAAGCTTTCTTT. Supplemented by reference TRBV25-1 and TRBJ1-1, the full variable domain reads EADIYQTPRYLVIGTGKKITLECSQTMGHDKMYWYQQDPGMELHLIHYSYGVNSTEKGDLSSESTVSRIRTEHFPLTLESARPSHTSQYLCASSGITEAFFGQGTRLTVV.

Here the CDR3 reads CASSLQYGHSYEQYF. As DNA, the CDR3 is TGTGCCAGCAGCTTACAGTACGGACACTCCTACGAGCAGTACTTC. The chain has TRBV7-3 and TRBJ2-7, with D possibly matching TRBD1 (5 bases). CDR1 and CDR2 (germline): SGHTA, FQGTGA. The V gene lost 2 bases and the J gene lost 0 bases, with 11 bases spanning the gap. The CDR3 consists of 15 residues. The complete variable domain, with remaining parts taken from reference TRBV7-3 and TRBJ2-7, reads GAGVSQTPSNKVTEKGKYVELRCDPISGHTALYWYRQSLGQGPEFLIYFQGTGAADDSGLPNDRFFAVRPEGSVSTLKIQRTERGDSAVYLCASSLQYGHSYEQYFGPGTRLTVT.

This rearrangement joins TRBV5-1 to TRBJ1-2; 12 positions match TRBD1. Per the germline V gene, CDR1 is SGHRS and CDR2 is YFSETQ. The CDR3 runs 16 residues. Unmatched junction bases numbered 8, after V lost 4 bases and J lost 4 bases. CDR3 nucleotides: TGCGCCAGCAGCCCCTCCGGGACAGGGGGCGGCTATGGCTACACCTTC. This encodes CASSPSGTGGGYGYTF.

This chain links TRBV6-6 with TRBJ2-7, with 7 positions matching TRBD2. The CDR3 is made up of 15 amino acids. Per the germline V gene, CDR1 is MNHNY and CDR2 is SVGAGI (reference sequence). The J segment lost 3 bases and the V segment lost 2 bases, leaving 7 bases of the junction unmatched. CDR3 sequence: CASSYVPQRGYEQYF. CDR3 DNA sequence: TGTGCCAGCAGTTACGTTCCCCAGCGGGGCTACGAGCAGTACTTC.

The V call is TRBV9, the J call TRBJ1-5; a possible D gene is TRBD1 (5 bases). CDR1 is SGDLS and CDR2 is YYNGEE in the germline V gene. V lost 0 bases to trimming and J lost 2 bases, with 9 bases between them. This CDR3 has 15 residues. CDR3 DNA sequence: TGTGCCAGCAGCGTAGCAGGGAGAGGCAATCAGCCCCAGCATTTT. Translating gives CASSVAGRGNQPQHF.

This chain joins TRBV4-3 and TRBJ2-1; 9 bases are a match to TRBD2. Per the germline V gene, CDR1 is LGHNA and CDR2 is YSLEER. J lost 8 bases, V lost 1 base, and 9 bases had no gene match. The CDR3 has 16 residues. The CDR3 loop reads CASSQGGGRGVDEQFF. CDR3 nucleotides: TGCGCCAGCAGCCAAGGAGGCGGGAGGGGGGTCGATGAGCAGTTCTTC.

A few counts support this clone. The V and J genes are TRBV4-2 and TRBJ1-2, with 9 positions matching TRBD1. This CDR3 has 13 residues. V dropped 2 bases and J dropped 6; count of bases not matched to a gene: 1. Germline CDR1 and CDR2: LGHNA and YNFKEQ. CDR3 sequence: CASSQRQGDGYTF. As DNA, the CDR3 is TGTGCCAGCAGCCAACGACAGGGGGATGGCTACACCTTC.

The chain uses TRBV10-3 and TRBJ2-5, with D perhaps matching TRBD1 (6 bases). Germline CDR1 reads ENHRY; CDR2 reads SYGVKD. The V and J ends lost 5 bases and 4 bases respectively, with 14 bases between them. The CDR3 extends over 14 amino acids. CDR3 protein: CAISISTGRETQYF. The CDR3 DNA follows: TGTGCCATCAGTATATCAACAGGGCGAGAGACCCAGTACTTC.

J is TRBJ2-5 and V is TRBV29-1; no clear D. The CDR3 length is 11 residues. V was trimmed by 7 bases and J by 1 base, leaving 7 bases between them. Germline V gene sequence: CDR1 SQVTM, CDR2 ANQGSEA. The CDR3 DNA sequence: TGCAGCGCATCGCCCCAAGAGACCCAGTACTTC. It is translated as CSASPQETQYF.

The chain is built from TRBV11-3 and TRBJ2-7; possible D gene TRBD2, 6 bases. The CDR3 runs to 14 residues. Germline V gene lookup returns CDR1 SGHNT and CDR2 YENEEA. V shed 0 bases and J shed 6 bases, with 12 bases lying between them. The CDR3 bases are TGTGCCAGCAGCTTAGATCTTACTAGCTCCGAGCAGTACTTC. Protein: CASSLDLTSSEQYF.

This clone was observed a handful of times. The rearrangement links TRBV9 to TRBJ2-7, with 7 bases lining up with TRBD1. Germline values: CDR1 SGDLS, CDR2 YYNGEE. V trimming: 2 bases; J trimming: 3 bases; junction bases outside the gene matches: 5. The CDR3 runs to 14 residues. CDR3 nucleotides: TGTGCCAGCAGCGTCGGACAGGCCAACTACGAGCAGTACTTC. Translation: CASSVGQANYEQYF.